Following are 16 T cell receptor beta chains from one sample sequenced in a study of cytomegalovirus exposure and HLA in healthy donors. Clones were read by immunoSEQ multiplex PCR, and TCRdb kept only the in-frame ones, dropping some. This repertoire shows 110,000 to 150,000 clones, about nine tenths found once; its top ten account for roughly 6.4%. Input material: PBMCs. These receptors all stem from a woman aged 25 to 45 in good health and CMV-seropositive.

J is TRBJ2-1 and V is TRBV28, with D perhaps TRBD1 (6 bases). CDR1 MDHEN and CDR2 SYDVKM come from the germline V gene. Trimming left V 4 bases short and J 8 bases short, with 9 bases between. The CDR3 is 12 residues long. This CDR3 reads CASSSEGDEQFF. The DNA for the CDR3 is TGTGCCAGCAGTTCCGAGGGGGATGAGCAGTTCTTC.

This chain links TRBV28 with TRBJ1-5, with TRBD1 as a possible D gene (6 bases). CDR3 length: 14 amino acids. Germline CDR1 MDHEN, CDR2 SYDVKM. The V end lost 4 bases, the J end lost 5 bases, and 12 bases lay between the germline ends. The CDR3 here is CASSSLGADQPQHF. CDR3 DNA sequence: TGTGCCAGCAGTTCTCTGGGGGCGGATCAGCCCCAGCATTTT.

V gene TRBV13 combines with J gene TRBJ2-7, with 11 positions matching TRBD1. The CDR3 is 15 amino acids. Germline values: CDR1 PRHDT, CDR2 FYEKMQ (reference sequence). V shed 5 bases, J shed 4 bases, and the junction held 7 bases outside the gene matches. CDR3 sequence (DNA): TGTGCCAGCAGCCTGGCCGGGACAGGGGGATACGAGCAGTACTTC. As protein: CASSLAGTGGYEQYF.

The chain joins TRBV28 to TRBJ1-1, with no clear D. CDR1 and CDR2 from the germline V gene are MDHEN and SYDVKM. The CDR3 loop spans 15 amino acids. Trimming removed 2 bases at V and 1 base at J, with 11 bases between. This chain's CDR3 is CASSLISGRNTEAFF. CDR3 nucleotide sequence: TGTGCCAGCAGTTTAATAAGCGGGAGGAACACTGAAGCTTTCTTT.

J is TRBJ2-1 and V is TRBV28, with TRBD2 identical over 12 bases. CDR3 length: 15 residues. V was clipped by 3 bases and J by 4 bases; unmatched bases: 1. CDR1 and CDR2 from the germline V gene are MDHEN and SYDVKM. CDR3: CASSLGLAGYNEQFF. DNA for the CDR3: TGTGCCAGCAGTTTGGGACTAGCGGGTTACAATGAGCAGTTCTTC.

Notes on this clone: Other DNA sequences in the sample encode the same CDR3. This chain connects TRBV5-1 to TRBJ2-7, with 7 bases identical to TRBD2. The V gene end was trimmed by 0 bases and the J gene end by 4 bases; junction bases not matched to a gene: 4. This CDR3 is built from 14 residues. Germline values: CDR1 SGHRS, CDR2 YFSETQ. The CDR3 spells CASSLAAGSYEQYF. CDR3 coding DNA: TGCGCCAGCAGCTTGGCAGCGGGGAGTTACGAGCAGTACTTC.

V and J are TRBV5-1 and TRBJ1-3; 12 bases are a match to TRBD1. Germline loops: CDR1 SGHRS, CDR2 YFSETQ. The CDR3 covers 18 residues. The ends lost 3 bases at V and 4 bases at J; junction bases unmatched: 11. In nucleotides, the CDR3 is TGCGCCAGCAGCTACAACAAGCCGGGACAGGGGGCAGGAAACACCATATATTTT. Amino acids: CASSYNKPGQGAGNTIYF.

The chain links TRBV13 to TRBJ2-5, with 10 bases lining up with TRBD2. This CDR3 comprises 15 residues. V dropped 3 bases and J dropped 4; count of bases not matched to a gene: 5. CDR1 PRHDT and CDR2 FYEKMQ come from the germline V gene (reference sequence). In DNA, the CDR3 is TGTGCCAGCAGCTTGGGGACTAGCGTGAGAGAGACCCAGTACTTC. Amino acids: CASSLGTSVRETQYF.

This chain uses TRBV27 with TRBJ1-5, with a possible D match to TRBD1 (6 bases). V was trimmed by 3 bases and J by 6 bases, leaving 12 bases between them. The CDR3 sequence is 14 residues long. In germline, CDR1 is MNHEY, CDR2 SMNVEV (reference sequence). CDR3 loop: CASSFAGGGQPQHF. The CDR3 DNA reads TGTGCCAGCAGTTTCGCGGGGGGCGGTCAGCCCCAGCATTTT.

V is TRBV2 and J is TRBJ2-7; TRBD2 might be the D (5 bases). CDR3 length equals 12 residues. V lost 5 bases and J lost 3, with 8 bases in between. From germline, CDR1 is SNHLY and CDR2 FYNNEI. Written as DNA, the CDR3 is TGTGCCAGCAGTTCCGGGAACTACGAGCAGTACTTC. Its translation is CASSSGNYEQYF.

This clone came up once. The chain is built from TRBV6-6 and TRBJ1-2, with 7 bases fitting TRBD1. With V trimmed by 4 bases and J by 6 bases, 11 bases remained unmatched. The germline V gene encodes CDR1 MNHNY and CDR2 SVGAGI (reference sequence). The CDR3 consists of 15 residues. The CDR3 spells CASSFTGVGADGYTF. CDR3 DNA: TGTGCCAGCAGTTTTACAGGGGTCGGGGCAGATGGCTACACCTTC.

The rearrangement joins TRBV6-4 to TRBJ1-2; weak D call: TRBD1 (6 bases). CDR3 length: 13 residues. Germline V lookup: CDR1 MRHNA, CDR2 SNTAGT. V was shortened by 3 bases and J by 4 bases, with 9 bases between the two germline ends. CDR3 nucleotide sequence: TGTGCCAGCAGTGAAGGGGGGGGCTATGGCTACACCTTC. Its translation: CASSEGGGYGYTF.

The V gene is TRBV27, the J gene TRBJ2-5; 9 nucleotides line up with TRBD2. V lost 2 bases and J lost 6; bases outside the gene matches: 13. The germline CDR1 and CDR2 sequences are MNHEY and SMNVEV (reference sequence). This CDR3 contains 17 residues. The CDR3 DNA sequence: TGTGCCAGCAGTTTAAGTATGCGGGAGGGAGAGTCGAAGACCCAGTACTTC. Translating gives CASSLSMREGESKTQYF.

This clone was counted a single time. The chain is built from TRBV29-1 and TRBJ2-3, with D perhaps TRBD2 (6 bases). V lost 4 bases, J lost 2 bases, and 13 bases lay in between. The CDR3 runs 14 residues. Looked up from germline, CDR1 is SQVTM and CDR2 is ANQGSEA. This CDR3 is CSVGPGGVTDTQYF. CDR3 bases: TGCAGCGTTGGGCCGGGCGGGGTCACAGATACGCAGTATTTT.

The CDR3 here is CASSYGLQNTEAFF. CDR3 nucleotide sequence: TGTGCCAGCAGTTACGGGCTTCAGAACACTGAAGCTTTCTTT. The V call is TRBV6-5, the J call TRBJ1-1, with unresolved D. Trimming cost V 2 bases and J 1 base, with 8 bases left between them. The CDR3 consists of 14 residues. In germline, CDR1 is MNHEY, CDR2 SVGAGI.

V is TRBV6-5 and J is TRBJ1-3; a weak D match, TRBD1 (6 bases). The V gene lost 2 bases and the J gene lost 5 bases, with 13 bases spanning the gap. The CDR3 runs 15 residues. CDR1 and CDR2 from the germline V gene are MNHEY and SVGAGI. The CDR3 loop reads CASSYNRDIRNTIYF. DNA of the CDR3: TGTGCCAGCAGTTACAATAGGGACATCAGAAACACCATATATTTT.